The present TCR beta chain was sequenced within a study of identical twins (dated by TCRdb to the mid-2010s). Study-level background: TCR alpha and beta repertoires from monozygotic twins, unrelated adults of various ages and cord blood were deep-sequenced to test whether fetal clonotypes persist. To rule out contamination, replicate twin experiments were performed at different times with different library preparation protocols.

Libraries came from 5' RACE. Reads for this sample came from an Illumina HiSeq 2000. Template switching introduced a universal primer binding site; the final cDNA contained a unique molecular identifier, enabling accurate counting of TCR cDNA molecules. First-strand cDNA for TCR alpha and beta chains was synthesized from specific primers in the conserved constant-segment region. Each cDNA library was double barcoded, with a SMART-Mk sample barcode plus Illumina barcodes, to control for contamination. TruSeq adapter sequences, together with Illumina sample barcodes, were added in two successive PCR steps. The TCR alpha and beta cDNA libraries were sequenced on the Illumina HiSeq platform using custom primers. Under the source paper's analysis protocol: Unique molecular identifiers were extracted from raw reads with MiGEC, and CDR3 positions were determined with MiXCR. Recombination models were inferred per individual with the repgenHMM and IGoR tools using an EM algorithm. Shared clonotype analysis was performed with the tcR package in R, normalizing sharing by the product of cloneset sizes. To study raw recombination free of thymic and clonal selection effects, out-of-frame nonproductive sequences were analyzed. TCRdb itself trimmed the public reads at Q25 with fastp, ran MiXCR and retained productive beta chains. Each record represents a unique CDR3 protein, reported with the most common genes and DNA among its rows. Here the V and J calls rest on TCRdb's processing, not on the authors' analysis. Counted in this sample were approximately 410,000 distinct CDR3 sequences; approximately 17% of them appeared once. The top ten constitute about 12% of the sample.

Every donor in the study was a healthy Caucasian. The study also sequenced three unrelated non-twin adults: a male aged 18 to 29, a male aged 50 to 60 and a female aged 50 to 60. Miltenyi CD45RO+ enrichment and human naive T-cell isolation kits were used to isolate memory (CD45RO+) and naive T cells from PBMC. What the work shows at the level of the full study, not this receptor alone: Fewer insertions were carried by abundant cord blood beta clonotypes, a similar but weaker trend appeared in young adult naive repertoires, and no such trend appeared in memory repertoires. Out-of-frame TCR alpha sharing in monozygotic twins was systematically underestimated by recombination models, whereas sharing between unrelated individuals was in agreement with the recombination models. Invariant T cells such as MAIT and iNKT could partly confound zero-insertion analyses, though diverse VJ usage argued against this for most clonotypes. A weaker excess of twin sharing was found in beta out-of-frame sequences because the signal-to-noise ratio was lowered by fewer shared sequences. Because the same donors could not be followed over many years, the conclusions depended on cross-sectional statistical analysis. Compared with coincidental sharing between unrelated individuals, an excess of low generation-probability sequences was observed among out-of-frame TCR alpha sequences shared between twins.

CDR3 length: 15 amino acids, cysteine to phenylalanine. The retained sequence is limited to the CDR3, 45 bases, with the frame set at the first base. Via the germline V gene, CDR1 is LGHNA and CDR2 YSLEER. V loses 0 bases, J loses 2 bases, and the germline ends lie 9 bases apart. This clonotype was seen a few times. The antigen this receptor binds is unknown. Base qualities were left out, and no much larger clone turns up one base away. The receptor's source is a man aged 45 to 65 in good health. Recombination linked TRBV4-3 to TRBJ2-3, with the D gene too uncertain to name. The material sequenced was naive T cells sorted from blood. This specimen's cell subset or site label, per the study, means: cells isolated with a human naive T-cell isolation kit. The DNA sequence is given as TGCGCCAGCAGCCAAGATATGAAACCCACAGATACGCAGTATTTT. This gives the protein CASSQDMKPTDTQYF.